These T cell receptor beta chains were read from a single sample in a study of blood T cell repertoires in COVID-19. Libraries were prepared by immunoSEQ multiplex PCR; TCRdb keeps only in-frame clonotypes and omits some of them. The data hold about 160,000 clones, with under 85% observed a single time. Sample: peripheral blood. The source is an elderly man with COVID-19, enrolled during active disease. Each CDR3 is given with its conserved first and last residue. Fields, in order: V gene, clone size, D gene, J gene, CDR3 protein, CDR3 DNA. The D gene is left open where the match is weak. Expanded clones are given a class, and other clones once, few, many or no size at all.

TRBV4-1	NA	NA	TRBJ1-6	CASSQGGGGADSPLHF	TGCGCCAGCAGCCAAGGGGGAGGGGGAGCTGATTCACCCCTCCACTTT
TRBV3-1/TRBV3-2	once	TRBD1	TRBJ1-6	CASSQTNRGNSPLHF	TGTGCCAGCAGCCAAACGAACAGGGGAAATTCACCCCTCCACTTT
TRBV11-3	NA	NA	TRBJ1-2	CASSFAGSGGYTF	TGTGCCAGCAGTTTCGCAGGGTCGGGCGGCTACACCTTC
TRBV6-5	NA	NA	TRBJ1-5	CASSSDRSNQPQHF	TGTGCCAGCAGCTCCGACAGGTCTAATCAGCCCCAGCATTTT
TRBV5-4	NA	TRBD1	TRBJ2-2	CASSLRTGGNTGELFF	TGTGCCAGCAGCCTGAGGACAGGGGGAAACACCGGGGAGCTGTTTTTT
TRBV9	NA	TRBD1	TRBJ1-2	CASSPGQGNYGYTF	TGTGCCAGCAGCCCGGGACAGGGCAACTATGGCTACACCTTC
TRBV2	NA	TRBD1	TRBJ1-2	CASSERTGSDGYTF	TGTGCCAGCAGTGAAAGGACAGGGAGCGATGGCTACACCTTC
TRBV2	NA	NA	TRBJ2-2	CASSETDTNTGELFF	TGTGCCAGCAGCGAGACAGATACGAACACCGGGGAGCTGTTTTTT
TRBV5-1	NA	NA	TRBJ2-2	CASSLDGGPNTGELFF	TGCGCCAGCAGCTTGGATGGGGGCCCGAACACCGGGGAGCTGTTTTTT
TRBV12-3/TRBV12-4	NA	NA	TRBJ2-7	CASSLQVYYEQYF	TGTGCCAGCAGTTTACAGGTATACTACGAGCAGTACTTC
TRBV5-6	NA	TRBD1	TRBJ1-6	CASSQNRGLNSPLHF	TGTGCCAGCAGCCAAAACAGGGGACTGAATTCACCCCTCCACTTT
TRBV12-3/TRBV12-4	NA	NA	TRBJ1-1	CASSYRDQAFF	TGTGCCAGCAGTTACCGGGATCAGGCTTTCTTT
TRBV3-1/TRBV3-2	NA	NA	TRBJ2-1	CASSLSNEQFF	TGTGCCAGCAGCCTCAGCAATGAGCAGTTCTTC
TRBV21-1	NA	NA	TRBJ1-1	CASSRAFF	TGTGCCAGCAGTAGAGCTTTCTTT
TRBV28	NA	TRBD1	TRBJ2-3	CASRPGTVPDTQYF	TGTGCCAGCAGGCCCGGGACAGTACCAGATACGCAGTATTTT
TRBV21-1	once	NA	TRBJ2-1	CASGPTLRTAGGYNEQFF	TGTGCCAGCGGACCGACCCTCCGAACAGCGGGGGGATACAATGAGCAGTTCTTC
TRBV6-1	NA	NA	TRBJ1-2	CASSEGETNYGYTF	TGTGCCAGCAGTGAAGGCGAAACTAACTATGGCTACACCTTC
TRBV9	NA	NA	TRBJ2-7	CASSVDVRASSYEQYF	TGTGCCAGCAGCGTAGATGTCAGGGCTAGCTCCTACGAGCAGTACTTC
TRBV5-4	NA	NA	TRBJ1-1	CASSWEGGEAFF	TGTGCCAGCAGCTGGGAAGGGGGTGAAGCTTTCTTT
TRBV11-2	few	NA	TRBJ1-2	CASSLKGRNYGYTF	TGTGCCAGCAGCTTAAAGGGGCGGAACTATGGCTACACCTTC
TRBV5-1	once	TRBD1	TRBJ1-2	CASSFETGGTNYGYTF	TGCGCCAGCAGCTTCGAGACAGGGGGCACTAACTATGGCTACACCTTC
TRBV27	NA	TRBD1	TRBJ2-2	CASMRDRGLGGELFF	TGTGCCAGCATGCGGGACAGGGGGCTTGGCGGGGAGCTGTTTTTT
TRBV7-2	NA	TRBD1	TRBJ2-4	CASSPGTGVDIQYF	TGTGCCAGCAGTCCCGGGACAGGGGTAGACATTCAGTACTTC
TRBV28	once	TRBD1	TRBJ1-2	CASSFRDRGRGYTF	TGTGCCAGCAGTTTCCGGGACAGGGGGCGAGGCTACACCTTC
TRBV5-8	NA	TRBD2	TRBJ2-3	CASSSEWGRGGEDTQYF	TGTGCCAGCAGCTCGGAATGGGGGCGGGGGGGCGAAGATACGCAGTATTTT
TRBV5-5	NA	TRBD2	TRBJ2-3	CASSLAGGVDTQYF	TGTGCCAGCAGCTTAGCGGGGGGAGTGGATACGCAGTATTTT
TRBV14	NA	NA	TRBJ2-7	CASSHTYEQYF	TGTGCCAGCAGCCATACCTACGAGCAGTACTTC
TRBV4-3	once	NA	TRBJ2-5	CASSQGVGGRETQYF	TGCGCCAGCAGCCAAGGAGTCGGTGGGCGAGAGACCCAGTACTTC
TRBV7-2	few	NA	TRBJ2-5	CASSRRAVRTQETQYF	TGTGCCAGCAGCCGCAGGGCAGTTCGGACCCAAGAGACCCAGTACTTC
TRBV6-5	NA	NA	TRBJ1-5	CASERQVNQPQHF	TGTGCCAGCGAAAGACAGGTCAATCAGCCCCAGCATTTT
TRBV7-9	NA	NA	TRBJ2-7	CASSGQQGSYEQYF	TGTGCCAGCAGCGGACAACAGGGATCCTACGAGCAGTACTTC
TRBV19	NA	TRBD1	TRBJ1-6	CASRRDRESYNSPLHF	TGTGCCAGTAGGCGGGACAGGGAGTCCTATAATTCACCCCTCCACTTT
TRBV7-9	NA	NA	TRBJ1-4	CASSLGASNNEKLFF	TGTGCCAGCAGCTTAGGAGCATCCAATAATGAAAAACTGTTTTTT
TRBV5-1	NA	NA	TRBJ1-2	CASSLYLGEYGYTF	TGCGCCAGCAGCTTGTACTTAGGGGAATATGGCTACACCTTC
TRBV11-2	NA	TRBD2	TRBJ2-3	CASSLVSGGSTDTQYF	TGTGCCAGCAGCTTAGTTAGCGGGGGGAGCACAGATACGCAGTATTTT